This T cell receptor (beta chain) was retrieved from a study of shared clonotypes between healthy human individuals. Germline V gene lookup returns CDR1 MGHRA and CDR2 YSYEKL. J gave up 7 bases and V 3 bases, and 4 bases lay outside the gene matches. CDR3 size: 15 residues. TCRdb's copy holds only in-frame clones and misses some; the assay was immunoSEQ multiplex PCR. The table includes a few million clones, more than 80% detected once. This clonotype was obtained from a man aged 18 to 29 in good health. Some clones in this sample may be carry-over from other donors' samples. V is TRBV4-1 and J is TRBJ1-4; TRBD1 matches at 11 bases. The sequenced material came from naive CD4+ T cells from PBMCs. The sample's subset: CD45RA+ positively selected. In DNA form, the CDR3 reads TGCGCCAGCAGCCACCCGGGACAGGGGGGTGAAAAACTGTTTTTT. Translation gives CASSHPGQGGEKLFF.